The 25 T cell receptor beta chains presented below share a single source sample, sequenced in a study of blood T cells in healthy people across ages. For the second PCR, which ran for about 7 to 12 cycles, a sample-barcoded 5' primer and a J-beta primer mix were used. TCRdb recomputed calls from the 5' RACE reads with MiXCR, one row per CDR3 protein. This sample has roughly 790,000 distinct CDR3 sequences, with roughly 45% found just once. Sequenced input: blood. The origin of the receptors is an older woman in good health.

The gene calls are TRBV12-3 or TRBV12-4 and TRBJ1-2; D is undetermined. CDR3 length equals 14 residues. V dropped 6 bases and J dropped 4 bases, with 15 bases sitting between them. The CDR3 DNA sequence: TGTGCCAGCAGAGGTGGCCCAGGTCGCTATGGCTACACCTTC. The encoded protein is CASRGGPGRYGYTF.

This chain joins TRBV30 and TRBJ2-7; 9 positions agree with TRBD2. Germline CDR1 GTSNPN, CDR2 SVGIG (reference sequence). The CDR3 spans 14 residues. V trimming: 0 bases; J trimming: 7 bases; junction bases outside the gene matches: 7. The CDR3 bases are TGTGCCTGGAGTGTACGGGGGGCGGGAGGGGAGCAGTACTTC. This gives the protein CAWSVRGAGGEQYF.

This clonotype was seen a single time. One end of the junction is discordant with germline, which a read error may explain. The chain is built from TRBV12-3 or TRBV12-4 and TRBJ1-2; D ambiguous. There are 14 residues in the CDR3. In DNA form, the CDR3 reads TGTGCCGGCAGTTTATACAAGACTCACGGCGCCTACACCTTC. It codes for CAGSLYKTHGAYTF.

The DNA for the CDR3 is TGTGCCAGCAGCTTAGACCCGGGACTATCCTCCTACAATGAGCAGTACTTC. As protein: CASSLDPGLSSYNEQYF. V and J are TRBV7-2 and TRBJ2-1; TRBD2 aligns across 7 bases. The DNA matches TRBJ2-7 better at its end, which makes the J call doubtful. The CDR3 runs 17 residues. CDR1 SGHTA and CDR2 FQGNSA come from the germline V gene.

This clonotype was seen ten or more times. The rearrangement joins TRBV29-1 to TRBJ2-3; no definite D call. CDR3 size: 14 residues. V was cut by 5 bases and J by 4 bases, with 16 bases left in between. Germline loops: CDR1 SQVTM, CDR2 ANQGSEA. The CDR3 here is CSVWIENRPDTQYF. In nucleotides, the CDR3 is TGCAGCGTTTGGATTGAGAACAGACCAGATACGCAGTATTTT.

In this sample, this clonotype turned up once. The rearrangement uses TRBV9 and TRBJ2-6; possible D gene TRBD2, 6 bases. Germline V gene data show CDR1 as SGDLS and CDR2 as YYNGEE. This CDR3 contains 21 residues. The germline V and J ends were trimmed by 7 bases and 0 bases, with 29 bases remaining between them. The CDR3 DNA reads as TGTGCCAGCGGCATACACAGGCAACTCAGGGACTTATTCTCTGGGGCCAACGTCCTGACTTTC. Translated, it gives CASGIHRQLRDLFSGANVLTF.

This clonotype was seen a handful of times. The chain is built from TRBV6-1 and TRBJ1-5, with 7 bases fitting TRBD1. The CDR3 loop spans 16 amino acids. V shed 7 bases and J 0 bases; nucleotides not matched to a gene: 9. From germline, CDR1 is MNHNS and CDR2 SASEGT. Here the CDR3 reads CASKDRASYSNQPQHF. The DNA of the CDR3 is TGTGCCAGCAAAGACAGGGCGTCCTATAGCAATCAGCCCCAGCATTTT.

CDR3 sequence reads: CASSRLQGENEQYF. CDR3 DNA: TGTGCCAGCAGTCGCCTCCAGGGGGAGAACGAGCAGTACTTC. The chain combines TRBV6-5 with TRBJ2-5, with 7 bases that match TRBD1. The J call may not be correct, given that the DNA end is closer to TRBJ2-7. The CDR3 totals 14 residues. Germline loops: CDR1 MNHEY, CDR2 SVGAGI.

This sequence joins TRBV9 and TRBJ1-4; D gene ambiguous. The CDR3 has 14 residues. V was clipped by 2 bases and J by 10 bases, with 15 bases between them. CDR1 SGDLS and CDR2 YYNGEE come from the germline V gene. The DNA for the CDR3 is TGTGCCAGCAGCGTGTTCGACATCGGTGGAAAACTGTTTTTT. Its translation is CASSVFDIGGKLFF.

The chain joins TRBV10-3 to TRBJ2-7; the D gene is possibly TRBD1 (5 bases). This CDR3 contains 15 residues. From germline, CDR1 is ENHRY and CDR2 SYGVKD. Trimming removed 3 bases from V and 7 bases from J, with 19 bases in between. The CDR3 DNA reads TGTGCCATCAGTGAAACGGTCCTATTGGACAATGAGCAGTACTTC. Residues: CAISETVLLDNEQYF.

This clonotype was detected a few times. The chain has TRBV2 and TRBJ2-3; 11 nucleotides align to TRBD2. J lost 6 bases, V lost 7 bases, and 9 bases had no gene match. Germline V gene lookup returns CDR1 SNHLY and CDR2 FYNNEI. CDR3 length: 15 residues. The CDR3 region is CASTPLTSGKDTQYF. The DNA for the CDR3 is TGTGCCAGCACCCCCCTGACTAGCGGGAAGGATACGCAGTATTTT.

The chain is built from TRBV20-1 and TRBJ2-5; D is ambiguous. The CDR3 consists of 13 residues. Trimming removed 4 bases at V and 1 base at J, with 10 bases between. Germline CDR1 DFQATT, CDR2 SNEGSKA (reference sequence). CDR3 region: CSAKRTAQETQYF. The CDR3, as DNA: TGCAGTGCTAAGAGGACGGCCCAAGAGACCCAGTACTTC.

This clonotype was found a few times. The J gene is TRBJ2-5, the V gene TRBV20-1, with TRBD2 matching over 9 bases. CDR3 length equals 14 residues. The V gene's germline CDR1 is DFQATT and CDR2 SNEGSKA (reference sequence). V dropped 3 bases and J dropped 11; count of bases not matched to a gene: 13. CDR3 bases: TGCAGTGCTAGCAGTCCAGCGGGGGGCAATGAGCAGTACTTC. Its protein product is CSASSPAGGNEQYF.

This clonotype turned up a few times. This rearrangement joins TRBV5-1 to TRBJ2-7, with a possible D match to TRBD1 (5 bases). V gave up 0 bases and J gave up 4 bases, with 11 bases separating them. This CDR3 comprises 14 residues. Germline CDR1 and CDR2: SGHRS and YFSETQ. The CDR3 here is CASSLGSGNYEQYF. DNA of the CDR3: TGCGCCAGCAGCTTGGGGTCAGGGAATTACGAGCAGTACTTC.

This clonotype was recorded only once. The chain uses TRBV11-1 and TRBJ2-4; a possible D gene is TRBD2 (6 bases). The assigned J gene may be wrong: the sequence end matches TRBJ2-5 better. Per germline, CDR1 SGHAT and CDR2 FQDESV (reference sequence). The CDR3 runs to 13 residues. The CDR3 coding sequence is TGTGCCGGCACCCGGACTAAACAAGAGACCCAGTACTTC. Encoded protein: CAGTRTKQETQYF.

This clonotype was recorded a few times. This chain connects TRBV29-1 to TRBJ2-7; possible D gene TRBD1, 6 bases. Trimming took 6 bases from V and 4 from J, leaving 10 bases between them. CDR3 size: 11 residues. Germline CDR1 is SQVTM and CDR2 is ANQGSEA. In DNA, the CDR3 is TGCAGCGTAGCGACAGGATACGAGCAGTACTTC. Amino acids: CSVATGYEQYF.

This rearrangement joins TRBV5-1 to TRBJ1-2; 12 bases match TRBD1. CDR1 and CDR2 from the germline V gene are SGHRS and YFSETQ. The CDR3 is 15 amino acids. Trimming took 4 bases from V and 7 from J; bases not matched to a gene: 8. The CDR3 here is CASSARDRGQGGYTF. CDR3 coding DNA: TGCGCCAGCAGCGCCCGGGACAGGGGGCAAGGTGGCTACACCTTC.

The genes are TRBV20-1 and TRBJ2-4, with a tentative D call TRBD1 (5 bases). In germline, CDR1 is DFQATT, CDR2 SNEGSKA (reference sequence). Trimming took off 3 bases at V and 4 bases at J, with 16 bases between the two ends. This CDR3 has 15 amino acids. The CDR3 DNA reads TGCAGTGCTAGCGGTGGACAACCCCCTAAAAACATTCAGTACTTC. This encodes CSASGGQPPKNIQYF.

This clonotype was seen a few times. V gene TRBV3-1 combines with J gene TRBJ2-3, with D perhaps TRBD1 (6 bases). Deletions cut 4 bases from V and 5 bases from J, with 13 bases between. Germline CDR1 reads LGHDT; CDR2 reads YNNKEL (reference sequence). This CDR3 contains 14 residues. The CDR3 loop reads CASSRAQGKDTQYF. As DNA, the CDR3 is TGTGCCAGCAGCCGCGCACAGGGAAAAGATACGCAGTATTTT.

This chain links TRBV11-2 with TRBJ2-5; 9 bases are shared with TRBD2. Germline V CDR1 and CDR2: SGHAT, FQNNGV. The junction had 7 bases not matched to a gene; V was cut back by 3 bases and J by 5 bases. CDR3 length: 15 amino acids. CDR3 region: CASSLGLALWETQYF. CDR3 DNA sequence: TGTGCCAGCAGCTTGGGACTAGCTCTTTGGGAGACCCAGTACTTC.

This chain uses TRBV6-1 with TRBJ2-3; D is unresolved. Trimming took off 2 bases at V and 1 base at J, with 10 bases between the two ends. CDR3 length equals 15 residues. The germline CDR1 and CDR2 sequences are MNHNS and SASEGT. Here the CDR3 reads CASSELWRRTDTQYF. As DNA, the CDR3 is TGTGCCAGCAGTGAACTTTGGCGGCGCACAGATACGCAGTATTTT.

The chain links TRBV10-2 to TRBJ1-5, with TRBD1 as a possible D gene (5 bases). The germline CDR1 and CDR2 sequences are WSHSY and SAAADI. This CDR3 is built from 16 residues. Trimming removed 2 bases from V and 0 bases from J, with 11 bases in between. The CDR3 nucleotides read TGCGCCAGCAGTGAGACAGGACTTTATAGCAATCAGCCCCAGCATTTT. Protein sequence: CASSETGLYSNQPQHF.

V usage is TRBV28 and J usage is TRBJ2-4, with D hard to call. The J call is uncertain, as TRBJ2-7 better fits the DNA end. Per the germline V gene, CDR1 is MDHEN and CDR2 is SYDVKM. The CDR3 runs 13 residues. The DNA of the CDR3 is TGTGCCAGCAGTTTAACCGCTACCTACGAGCAGTACTTC. Amino acid sequence: CASSLTATYEQYF.

The chain combines TRBV5-6 with TRBJ2-6; perhaps TRBD1 as D (6 bases). Trimming cost V 2 bases and J 0 bases, with 9 bases left between them. CDR1 and CDR2 from the germline V gene are SGHDT and YYEEEE. The CDR3 has 16 amino acids. In nucleotides, the CDR3 is TGTGCCAGCAGCTTTACAGGGAACTCTGGGGCCAACGTCCTGACTTTC. Encoded protein: CASSFTGNSGANVLTF.

As to this clonotype: A read error may produce the germline difference seen at one junction end. The chain has TRBV2 and TRBJ2-3; 8 nucleotides match TRBD2. Per the germline V gene, CDR1 is SNHLY and CDR2 is FYNNEI. CDR3 length equals 18 residues. The DNA for the CDR3 is TGTGCCAGCAGTCCCGGGACTAGAGGATGGATAGGCACAGATACGCGGTATTTT. Protein product: CASSPGTRGWIGTDTRYF.